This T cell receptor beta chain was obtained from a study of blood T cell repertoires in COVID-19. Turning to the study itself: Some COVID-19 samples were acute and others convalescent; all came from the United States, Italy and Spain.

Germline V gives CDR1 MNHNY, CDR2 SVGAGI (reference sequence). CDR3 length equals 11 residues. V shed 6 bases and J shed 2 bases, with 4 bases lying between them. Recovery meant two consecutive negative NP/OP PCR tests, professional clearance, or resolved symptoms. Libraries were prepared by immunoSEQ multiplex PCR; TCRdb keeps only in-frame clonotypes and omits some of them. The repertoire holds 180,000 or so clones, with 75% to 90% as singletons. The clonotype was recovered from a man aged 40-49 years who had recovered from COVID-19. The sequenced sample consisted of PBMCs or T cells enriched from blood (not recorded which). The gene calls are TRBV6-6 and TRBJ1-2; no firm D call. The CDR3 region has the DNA TGTGCCAGCAGCATGAACTATGGCTACACCTTC. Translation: CASSMNYGYTF.